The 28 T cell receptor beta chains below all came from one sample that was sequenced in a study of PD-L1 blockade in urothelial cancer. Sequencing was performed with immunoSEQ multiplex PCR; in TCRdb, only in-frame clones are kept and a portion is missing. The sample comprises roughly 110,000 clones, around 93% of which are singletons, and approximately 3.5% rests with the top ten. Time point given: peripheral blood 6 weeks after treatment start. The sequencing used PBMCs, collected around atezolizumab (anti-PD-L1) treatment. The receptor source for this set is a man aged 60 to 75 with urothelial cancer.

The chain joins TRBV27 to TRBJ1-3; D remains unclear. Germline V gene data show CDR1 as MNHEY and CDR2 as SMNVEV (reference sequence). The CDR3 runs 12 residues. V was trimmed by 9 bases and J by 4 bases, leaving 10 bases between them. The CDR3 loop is CASKSFGNTIYF. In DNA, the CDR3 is TGTGCCAGTAAGAGTTTCGGAAACACCATATATTTT.

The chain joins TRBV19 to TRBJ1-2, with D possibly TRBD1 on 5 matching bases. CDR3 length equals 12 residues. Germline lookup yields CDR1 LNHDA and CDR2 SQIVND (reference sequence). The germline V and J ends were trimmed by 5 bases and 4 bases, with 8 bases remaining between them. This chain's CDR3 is CASSPTGYGYTF. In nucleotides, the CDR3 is TGTGCCAGTAGTCCCACAGGCTATGGCTACACCTTC.

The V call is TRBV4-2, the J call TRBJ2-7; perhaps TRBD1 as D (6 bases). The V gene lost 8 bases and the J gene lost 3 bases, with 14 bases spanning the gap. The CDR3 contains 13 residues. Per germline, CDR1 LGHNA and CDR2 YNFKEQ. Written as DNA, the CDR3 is TGTGCCAGCTCACAGGGTGCTTACTACGAGCAGTACTTC. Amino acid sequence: CASSQGAYYEQYF.

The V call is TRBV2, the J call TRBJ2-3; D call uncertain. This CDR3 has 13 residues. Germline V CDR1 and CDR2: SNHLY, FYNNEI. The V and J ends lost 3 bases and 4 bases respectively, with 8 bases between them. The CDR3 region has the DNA TGTGCCAGCAGTGACGGGTTCGCAGATACGCAGTATTTT. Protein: CASSDGFADTQYF.

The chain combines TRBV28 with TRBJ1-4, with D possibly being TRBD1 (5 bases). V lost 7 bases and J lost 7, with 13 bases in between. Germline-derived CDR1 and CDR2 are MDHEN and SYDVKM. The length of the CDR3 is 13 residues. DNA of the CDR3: TGTGCCAGCAAGTCGGGGGGAGGTGAAAAACTGTTTTTT. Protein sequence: CASKSGGGEKLFF.

CDR3 region: CASTRTGGDSPLHF. CDR3 bases: TGTGCCAGCACCCGGACAGGGGGGGATTCACCCCTCCACTTT. The rearrangement joins TRBV2 to TRBJ1-6; 10 nucleotides align to TRBD1. Germline V lookup: CDR1 SNHLY, CDR2 FYNNEI. The CDR3 runs to 14 residues. J was trimmed by 8 bases and V by 7 bases; bases with no gene match: 5.

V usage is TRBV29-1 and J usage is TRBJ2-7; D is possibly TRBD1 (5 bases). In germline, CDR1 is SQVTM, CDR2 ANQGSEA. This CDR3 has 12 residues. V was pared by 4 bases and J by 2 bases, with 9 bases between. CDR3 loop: CSVVTGTYEQYF. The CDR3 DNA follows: TGCAGCGTTGTAACAGGAACCTACGAGCAGTACTTC.

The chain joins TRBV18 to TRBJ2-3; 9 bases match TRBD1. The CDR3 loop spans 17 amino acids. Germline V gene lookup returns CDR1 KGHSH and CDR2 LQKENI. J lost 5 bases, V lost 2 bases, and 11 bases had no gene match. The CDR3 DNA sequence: TGTGCCAGCTCACCAAATGTGGACAGGGGCAAGGGAGATACGCAGTATTTT. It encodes CASSPNVDRGKGDTQYF.

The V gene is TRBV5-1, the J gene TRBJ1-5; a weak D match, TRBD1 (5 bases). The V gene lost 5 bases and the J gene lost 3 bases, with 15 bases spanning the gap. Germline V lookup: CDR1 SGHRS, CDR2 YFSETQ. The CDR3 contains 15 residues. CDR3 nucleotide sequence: TGCGCCAGCAGACCGGGACTTTCAGACAATCAGCCCCAGCATTTT. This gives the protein CASRPGLSDNQPQHF.

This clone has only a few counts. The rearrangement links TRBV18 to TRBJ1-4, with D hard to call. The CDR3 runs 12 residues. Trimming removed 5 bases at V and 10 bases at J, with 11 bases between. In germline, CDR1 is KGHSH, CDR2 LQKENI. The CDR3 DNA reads TGTGCCAGCTCAACTCCTCGTGGAAAACTGTTTTTT. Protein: CASSTPRGKLFF.

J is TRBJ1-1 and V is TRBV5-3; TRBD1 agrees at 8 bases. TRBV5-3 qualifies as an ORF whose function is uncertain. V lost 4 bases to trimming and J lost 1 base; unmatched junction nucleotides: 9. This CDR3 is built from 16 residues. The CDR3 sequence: CARSRAGGNRNTEAFF. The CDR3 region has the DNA TGTGCCAGAAGCCGCGCAGGGGGCAATAGGAACACTGAAGCTTTCTTT.

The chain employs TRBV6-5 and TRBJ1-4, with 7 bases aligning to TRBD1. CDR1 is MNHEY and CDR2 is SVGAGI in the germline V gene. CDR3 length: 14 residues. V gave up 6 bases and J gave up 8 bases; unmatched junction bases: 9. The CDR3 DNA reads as TGTGCCAGCAGAACAGGGCCCAGGGGGGAAAAACTGTTTTTT. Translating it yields CASRTGPRGEKLFF.

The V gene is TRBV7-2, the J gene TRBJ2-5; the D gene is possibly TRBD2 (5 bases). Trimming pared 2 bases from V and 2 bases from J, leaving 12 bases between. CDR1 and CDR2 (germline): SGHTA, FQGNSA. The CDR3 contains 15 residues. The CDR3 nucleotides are TGTGCCAGCAGCTTATCAGGAGGCTCACAAGAGACCCAGTACTTC. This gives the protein CASSLSGGSQETQYF. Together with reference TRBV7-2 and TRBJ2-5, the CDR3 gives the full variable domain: GAGVSQSPSNKVTEKGKDVELRCDPISGHTALYWYRQSLGQGLEFLIYFQGNSAPDKSGLPSDRFSAERTGGSVSTLTIQRTQQEDSAVYLCASSLSGGSQETQYFGPGTRLLVL.

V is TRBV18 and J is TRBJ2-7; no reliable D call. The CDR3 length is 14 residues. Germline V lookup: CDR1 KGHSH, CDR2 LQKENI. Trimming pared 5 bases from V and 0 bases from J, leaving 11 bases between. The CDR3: CASSDSRSSYEQYF. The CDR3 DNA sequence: TGTGCCAGCTCAGACTCTAGGAGCTCCTACGAGCAGTACTTC.

The DNA of the CDR3 is TGTGCCAGCAGTTTTCGTAATGGAAACACCATATATTTT. Translating gives CASSFRNGNTIYF. This chain connects TRBV27 to TRBJ1-3; no clear D gene. Germline V gives CDR1 MNHEY, CDR2 SMNVEV (reference sequence). With 3 bases removed from V and 3 bases from J, the gap between germline ends came to 6 bases. The CDR3 loop spans 13 amino acids.

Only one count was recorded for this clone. CDR3 in DNA: TGTGCCAGCAGTCCGGGGGACTTCTACACTGAAGCTTTCTTT. Translation gives CASSPGDFYTEAFF. The chain uses TRBV5-6 and TRBJ1-1; a weak D match, TRBD1 (5 bases). Trimming took off 5 bases at V and 3 bases at J, with 14 bases between the two ends. The CDR3 extends over 14 amino acids. Germline CDR1 and CDR2: SGHDT and YYEEEE.

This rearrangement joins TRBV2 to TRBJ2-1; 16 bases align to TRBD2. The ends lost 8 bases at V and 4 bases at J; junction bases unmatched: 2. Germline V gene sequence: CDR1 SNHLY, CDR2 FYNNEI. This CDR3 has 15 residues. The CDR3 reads CASRGLAGGYNEQFF. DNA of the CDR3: TGTGCCAGCCGGGGACTAGCGGGGGGGTACAATGAGCAGTTCTTC.

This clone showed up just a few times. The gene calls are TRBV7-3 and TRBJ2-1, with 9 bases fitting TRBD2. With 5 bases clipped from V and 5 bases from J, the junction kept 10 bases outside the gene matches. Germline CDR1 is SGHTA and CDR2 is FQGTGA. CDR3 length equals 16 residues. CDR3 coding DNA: TGTGCCAGCAGCCGGGGGCCAAGCGGGGGGCACAATGAGCAGTTCTTC. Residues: CASSRGPSGGHNEQFF.

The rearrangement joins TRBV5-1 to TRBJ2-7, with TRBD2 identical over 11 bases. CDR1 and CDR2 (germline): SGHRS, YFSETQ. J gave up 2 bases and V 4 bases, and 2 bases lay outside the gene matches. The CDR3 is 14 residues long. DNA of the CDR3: TGCGCCAGCAGCAGTAGCGGGGGGGCCTACGAGCAGTACTTC. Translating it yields CASSSSGGAYEQYF.

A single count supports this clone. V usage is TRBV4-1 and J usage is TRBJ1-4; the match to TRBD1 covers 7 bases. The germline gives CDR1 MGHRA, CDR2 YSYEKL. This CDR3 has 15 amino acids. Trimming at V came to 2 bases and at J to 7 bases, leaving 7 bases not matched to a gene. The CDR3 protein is CASSQQGDFAEKLFF. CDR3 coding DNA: TGCGCCAGCAGCCAACAGGGGGATTTTGCTGAAAAACTGTTTTTT.

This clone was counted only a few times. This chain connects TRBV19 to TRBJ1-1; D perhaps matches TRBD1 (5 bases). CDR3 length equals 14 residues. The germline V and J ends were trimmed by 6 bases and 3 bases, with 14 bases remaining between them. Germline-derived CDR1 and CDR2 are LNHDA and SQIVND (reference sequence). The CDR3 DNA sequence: TGTGCCAGTAGCCTCCAAATACAGGACACTGAAGCTTTCTTT. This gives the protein CASSLQIQDTEAFF.

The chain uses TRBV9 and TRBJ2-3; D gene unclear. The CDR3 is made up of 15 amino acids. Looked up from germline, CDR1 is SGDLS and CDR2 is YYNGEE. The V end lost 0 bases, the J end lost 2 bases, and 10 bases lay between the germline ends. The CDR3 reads CASSVGTPPTDTQYF. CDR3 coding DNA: TGTGCCAGCAGCGTAGGAACACCCCCCACAGATACGCAGTATTTT.

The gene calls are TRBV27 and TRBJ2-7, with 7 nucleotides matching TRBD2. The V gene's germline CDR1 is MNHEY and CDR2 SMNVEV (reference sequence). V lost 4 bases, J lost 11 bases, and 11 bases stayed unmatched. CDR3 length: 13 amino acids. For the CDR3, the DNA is TGTGCCAGCAGTTCGCCGCGCGGGAGTGATGAGTACTTC. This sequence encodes CASSSPRGSDEYF.

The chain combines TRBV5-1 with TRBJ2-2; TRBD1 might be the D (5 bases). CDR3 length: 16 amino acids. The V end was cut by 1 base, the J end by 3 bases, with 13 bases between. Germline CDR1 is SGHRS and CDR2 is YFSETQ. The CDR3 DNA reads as TGCGCCAGCAGCTTGATTCCACAGGAGTACACCGGGGAGCTGTTTTTT. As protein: CASSLIPQEYTGELFF.

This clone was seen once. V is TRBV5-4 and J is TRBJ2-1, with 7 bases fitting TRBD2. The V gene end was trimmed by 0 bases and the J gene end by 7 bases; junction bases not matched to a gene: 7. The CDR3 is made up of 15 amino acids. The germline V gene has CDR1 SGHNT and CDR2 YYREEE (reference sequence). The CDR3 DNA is TGTGCCAGCAGCTTGGCTAGCGGCACGGGGAATGAGCAGTTCTTC. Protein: CASSLASGTGNEQFF.

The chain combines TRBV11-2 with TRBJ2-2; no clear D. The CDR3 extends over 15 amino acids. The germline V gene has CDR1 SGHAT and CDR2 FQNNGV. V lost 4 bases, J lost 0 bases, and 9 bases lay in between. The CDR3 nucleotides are TGTGCCAGCAGCTCGATCAGGTCGAACACCGGGGAGCTGTTTTTT. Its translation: CASSSIRSNTGELFF.

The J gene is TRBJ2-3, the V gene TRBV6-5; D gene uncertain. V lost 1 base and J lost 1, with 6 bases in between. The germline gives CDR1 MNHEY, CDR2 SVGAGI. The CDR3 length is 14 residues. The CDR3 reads CASSYWSGTDTQYF. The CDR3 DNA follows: TGTGCCAGCAGTTACTGGAGTGGCACAGATACGCAGTATTTT.

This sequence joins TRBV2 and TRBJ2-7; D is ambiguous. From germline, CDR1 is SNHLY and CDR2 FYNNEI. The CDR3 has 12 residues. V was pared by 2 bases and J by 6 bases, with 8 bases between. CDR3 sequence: CASSEFLLEQYF. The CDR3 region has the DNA TGTGCCAGCAGTGAATTTCTCCTCGAGCAGTACTTC.